The 8 T cell receptor beta chains below come from one sample, sequenced in a study of regulatory T cells in long-lasting Graves disease. Arm-PCR of CDR3 regions and iRepertoire HTBI primers were the basis on which TCR beta libraries were built. TCRdb re-derived calls from the multiplex PCR reads in MiXCR, one entry per CDR3 protein. This table has 450,000 to 700,000 distinct CDR3 sequences, roughly 13% appearing once. Time point described: newly diagnosed GD, antithyroid drugs for less than 3 months. Scientists built the TCR library using RNA that was extracted from PBMCs. This same sample was also part of a study on T cells in Graves' hyperthyroidism and ophthalmopathy.

Sequenced material: peripheral blood mononuclear cells (PBMCs), taken at new diagnosis, from a patient treated with antithyroid drugs. Source of these receptors: a man younger than 45 with Graves disease.

This sequence joins TRBV12-5 and TRBJ1-1; 7 nucleotides agree with TRBD1. The CDR3 has 15 residues. V shed 2 bases and J 2 bases; nucleotides not matched to a gene: 5. Germline V lookup: CDR1 LGHNT, CDR2 FRNRAP. The CDR3 DNA reads TGTGCTAGTGGTTTGCCGGGACAGCCAAACACTGAAGCTTTCTTT. As protein: CASGLPGQPNTEAFF.

This clonotype has a count of ten or more. This rearrangement joins TRBV11-2 to TRBJ1-6; TRBD1 matches at 7 bases. Germline assignment: CDR1 SGHAT and CDR2 FQNNGV. CDR3 size: 16 residues. After removal of 4 bases from V and 9 bases from J, the junction contained 12 bases not matched to a gene. The CDR3 bases are TGTGCCAGCAGCTCTCCGACGACAGGGTGGACTTCACCCCTCCACTTT. Residues: CASSSPTTGWTSPLHF. The full variable domain, in which reference TRBV11-2 and TRBJ1-6 provide the parts outside the CDR3, is EAGVAQSPRYKIIEKRQSVAFWCNPISGHATLYWYQQILGQGPKLLIQFQNNGVVDDSQLPKDRFSAERLKGVDSTLKIQPAKLEDSAVYLCASSSPTTGWTSPLHFGNGTRLTVT.

The CDR3: CASSVGEGFAKNIQYF. The CDR3 coding sequence is TGTGCCAGCAGCGTGGGGGAAGGGTTCGCCAAAAACATTCAGTACTTC. This chain connects TRBV9 to TRBJ2-4, with D perhaps TRBD1 or TRBD2 (5 bases each). V was clipped by 2 bases and J by 1 base, with 13 bases between them. CDR1 and CDR2 (germline): SGDLS, YYNGEE. This CDR3 is 16 amino acids long. Full variable domain (outside the CDR3, taken from reference TRBV9 and TRBJ2-4): DSGVTQTPKHLITATGQRVTLRCSPRSGDLSVYWYQQSLDQGLQFLIQYYNGEERAKGNILERFSAQQFPDLHSELNLSSLELGDSALYFCASSVGEGFAKNIQYFGAGTRLSVL.

This clonotype was seen many times. J is TRBJ1-5 and V is TRBV27, with D possibly being TRBD1 (6 bases). The CDR3 runs 15 residues. Looked up from germline, CDR1 is MNHEY and CDR2 is SMNVEV (reference sequence). V lost 3 bases and J lost 2, with 11 bases in between. The CDR3 DNA sequence: TGTGCCAGCAGTTTGGCGGGGGCCCGCAATCAGCCCCAGCATTTT. This codes for CASSLAGARNQPQHF.

This chain uses TRBV12-5 with TRBJ2-3; the D gene is possibly TRBD1 (7 bases). V lost 5 bases, J lost 8 bases, and 23 bases lay in between. The CDR3 has 16 amino acids. In germline, CDR1 is LGHNT, CDR2 FRNRAP. The CDR3 nucleotides are TGTGCTAGTGGTACCCGGGACAGCTCGCCCGGGGGTACGCAGTATTTT. Amino acids: CASGTRDSSPGGTQYF.

The sample holds a few counts of this clonotype. CDR3 sequence (DNA): TGCGCCAGCAAAAGGACAGGGGAAGTCTTTGGGGCCAACGTCCTGACTTTC. It codes for CASKRTGEVFGANVLTF. This chain connects TRBV5-1 to TRBJ2-6; 9 nucleotides agree with TRBD1. CDR1 is SGHRS and CDR2 is YFSETQ in the germline V gene. After removal of 6 bases from V and 3 bases from J, the junction contained 10 bases not matched to a gene. CDR3 size: 17 residues.

The chain uses TRBV6-5 and TRBJ2-1; D may be TRBD2 (5 bases). In germline, CDR1 is MNHEY, CDR2 SVGAGI. The CDR3 runs to 15 residues. Deletions cut 2 bases from V and 0 bases from J, with 8 bases between. The CDR3 protein is CASSYRRISYNEQFF. The DNA of the CDR3 is TGTGCCAGCAGTTACAGGAGGATCTCCTACAATGAGCAGTTCTTC.

The chain is built from TRBV5-1 and TRBJ2-3; 12 bases align to TRBD2. The J segment lost 0 bases and the V segment lost 2 bases, leaving 13 bases of the junction unmatched. This CDR3 contains 20 residues. CDR1 and CDR2 from the germline V gene are SGHRS and YFSETQ. The CDR3 protein is CASSLPLAGGPDSSTDTQYF. The CDR3, as DNA: TGCGCCAGCAGCTTACCGCTAGCGGGAGGGCCGGACAGTAGCACAGATACGCAGTATTTT.